Described below is a single TCR beta chain sequence and its context. With 7 bases removed from V and 6 bases from J, the gap between germline ends came to 20 bases. There are 14 residues in the CDR3. Germline CDR1 is SQVTM and CDR2 is ANQGSEA. This entry is derived from a study of cytomegalovirus exposure and HLA in healthy donors. With 60 Vbeta and 13 Jbeta primers, the PCR was carried out. Sequencing used immunoSEQ multiplex PCR; TCRdb keeps in-frame clones, though not all of them. In all, the sample yields about 100,000 clones. Sequenced sample: PBMCs. The clonotype comes from a middle-aged man in good health and CMV-seronegative. J is TRBJ2-3 and V is TRBV29-1; D is perhaps TRBD2 (6 bases). The CDR3 DNA is TGCAGCGGCGAAGCAGCGGGCCCCTGGGATACGCAGTATTTT. Translated, it gives CSGEAAGPWDTQYF.